One sample yielded the 23 T cell receptor beta chains listed below, sequenced in a study of T-cell memory formation after mild COVID-19. TCRdb called the 5' RACE reads again in MiXCR, with one record for every CDR3 protein. The data show just under 350,000 distinct CDR3 sequences, approximately 13% seen once. The sample consisted of PBMCs or a T cell subset sorted from them (not recorded which). These receptors were collected from a young man who had mild COVID-19 (a few samples of this study predate the infection). Cell type and time point are not known.

The chain employs TRBV7-7 and TRBJ2-2; a possible D gene is TRBD1 (6 bases). Deletions cut 5 bases from V and 1 base from J, with 11 bases between. CDR1 and CDR2 from the germline V gene are SSHAT and FNYEAQ (reference sequence). CDR3 size: 15 residues. CDR3 in amino acids: CASSPGEWNTGELFF. The CDR3 bases are TGTGCCAGCAGCCCAGGGGAGTGGAACACCGGGGAGCTGTTTTTT. Filled out from reference TRBV7-7 and TRBJ2-2, the complete variable domain reads GAGVSQSPRYKVTKRGQDVTLRCDPISSHATLYWYQQALGQGPEFLTYFNYEAQPDKSGLPSDRFSAERPEGSISTLTIQRTEQRDSAMYRCASSPGEWNTGELFFGEGSRLTVL.

This clonotype has more than one count but fewer than ten. The CDR3 spells CSARKGGQGAKDTQYF. DNA of the CDR3: TGCAGTGCTAGAAAGGGCGGACAGGGGGCGAAAGATACGCAGTATTTT. This chain connects TRBV20-1 to TRBJ2-3; 11 bases match TRBD1. Trimming at V came to 2 bases and at J to 5 bases, leaving 9 bases not matched to a gene. CDR3 length: 16 amino acids. Per germline, CDR1 DFQATT and CDR2 SNEGSKA (reference sequence).

The chain combines TRBV20-1 with TRBJ2-5, with D hard to call. Trimming removed 1 base at V and 5 bases at J, with 11 bases between. This CDR3 contains 13 residues. From germline, CDR1 is DFQATT and CDR2 SNEGSKA (reference sequence). Written as DNA, the CDR3 is TGCAGTGCTAGAGCGGTCTACAGCGAGACCCAGTACTTC. Translation: CSARAVYSETQYF.

The rearrangement links TRBV6-5 to TRBJ1-1; possible D gene TRBD1, 5 bases. CDR1 and CDR2 from the germline V gene are MNHEY and SVGAGI. The CDR3 totals 15 residues. V was cut by 4 bases and J by 3 bases, with 15 bases left in between. The CDR3, as DNA: TGTGCCAGCAGTTCGGCGGCAGGAGGGGACACTGAAGCTTTCTTT. Translated, it gives CASSSAAGGDTEAFF.

Only a few counts were recorded for this clonotype. The V call is TRBV9, the J call TRBJ2-2; perhaps D is TRBD1 or TRBD2 (5 bases each). The V end was cut by 0 bases, the J end by 4 bases, with 13 bases between. The CDR3 is made up of 16 amino acids. Germline lookup yields CDR1 SGDLS and CDR2 YYNGEE. The CDR3 reads CASSVEGLGTTGELFF. The DNA for the CDR3 is TGTGCCAGCAGCGTAGAAGGACTGGGGACCACCGGGGAGCTGTTTTTT.

This clonotype turned up a few times. This chain uses TRBV7-7 with TRBJ2-1; D gene unclear. CDR1 and CDR2 from the germline V gene are SSHAT and FNYEAQ (reference sequence). V was pared by 3 bases and J by 9 bases, with 15 bases between. CDR3 size: 14 residues. CDR3 DNA sequence: TGTGCCAGCAGCTTGCTCAGCGCCCACAGTGAGCAGTTCTTC. The encoded protein is CASSLLSAHSEQFF.

This clonotype was seen only a few times. The genes are TRBV12-3 or TRBV12-4 and TRBJ1-2; D is uncertain. V gave up 3 bases and J gave up 4 bases, with 12 bases separating them. The CDR3 is 14 amino acids. The CDR3 reads CASSFGEGIYGYTF. The CDR3 region has the DNA TGTGCCAGCAGTTTCGGGGAGGGAATCTATGGCTACACCTTC.

Only a few counts were recorded for this clonotype. The chain is built from TRBV7-9 and TRBJ2-6; D assignment may be TRBD1 or TRBD2 (5 bases each). Germline loops: CDR1 SEHNR, CDR2 FQNEAQ (reference sequence). The germline V and J ends were trimmed by 7 bases and 0 bases, with 19 bases remaining between them. The CDR3 contains 18 residues. The CDR3 sequence is CASTFLGTGRSGANVLTF. DNA of the CDR3: TGTGCCAGCACCTTCCTCGGGACGGGACGCTCTGGGGCCAACGTCCTGACTTTC.

The chain uses TRBV6-1 and TRBJ2-1, with 9 bases matching TRBD2. Trimming cost V 5 bases and J 6 bases; bases outside gene matches: 8. The germline gives CDR1 MNHNS, CDR2 SASEGT. The length of the CDR3 is 15 residues. The CDR3 loop reads CASSLGGGATNEQFF. DNA for the CDR3: TGTGCCAGCAGTCTCGGCGGGGGGGCTACCAATGAGCAGTTCTTC.

This clonotype occurred a few times. This chain uses TRBV28 with TRBJ1-5, with D perhaps matching TRBD1 (6 bases). V dropped 6 bases and J dropped 6 bases, with 12 bases sitting between them. The germline gives CDR1 MDHEN, CDR2 SYDVKM. This CDR3 is 13 amino acids long. The CDR3, as DNA: TGTGCCAGCAGAAGGGGGTCGGGTCAGCCCCAGCATTTT. This sequence encodes CASRRGSGQPQHF.

The rearrangement links TRBV20-1 to TRBJ2-1, with 12 bases that match TRBD2. CDR1 is DFQATT, CDR2 SNEGSKA, per germline (reference sequence). The CDR3 totals 13 residues. The V segment lost 8 bases and the J segment 7 bases; nucleotides outside the gene matches: 6. The CDR3 reads CSRRTSGVNEQFF. In DNA, the CDR3 is TGCAGTCGCAGGACTAGCGGGGTGAATGAGCAGTTCTTC.

This clonotype has more than one count but fewer than ten. The chain links TRBV6-5 to TRBJ2-3; 10 nucleotides match TRBD2. Germline V CDR1 and CDR2: MNHEY, SVGAGI. This CDR3 is 15 amino acids long. Trimming took 5 bases from V and 5 from J; bases not matched to a gene: 7. CDR3 loop: CASSDLAGAEDTQYF. CDR3 DNA: TGTGCCAGCAGTGATCTAGCGGGGGCGGAAGATACGCAGTATTTT.

The chain carries TRBV11-2 and TRBJ1-2; D gene unclear. CDR3 length: 12 residues. V dropped 1 base and J dropped 6 bases, with 6 bases sitting between them. Germline CDR1 and CDR2: SGHAT and FQNNGV. The DNA for the CDR3 is TGTGCCAGCAGCTTAGGGACGGATGGCTACACCTTC. Encoded protein: CASSLGTDGYTF.

There are a few counts of this clonotype. The chain combines TRBV20-1 with TRBJ1-3; D not resolved. This CDR3 spans 13 amino acids. CDR1 DFQATT and CDR2 SNEGSKA come from the germline V gene (reference sequence). With 3 bases removed from V and 0 bases from J, the gap between germline ends came to 6 bases. CDR3 protein: CSARVLSGNTIYF. CDR3 nucleotide sequence: TGCAGTGCTAGGGTACTCTCTGGAAACACCATATATTTT.

The sample holds many counts of this clonotype. J is TRBJ2-7 and V is TRBV7-2, with unresolved D. The CDR3 has 13 amino acids. Trimming took off 0 bases at V and 0 bases at J, with 3 bases between the two ends. Per germline, CDR1 SGHTA and CDR2 FQGNSA. This chain's CDR3 is CASSLASSYEQYF. The CDR3 nucleotides are TGTGCCAGCAGCTTAGCTAGCTCCTACGAGCAGTACTTC.

V is TRBV3-1 and J is TRBJ2-2; a weak D match, TRBD1 (6 bases). In germline, CDR1 is LGHDT, CDR2 YNNKEL (reference sequence). Trimming cost V 8 bases and J 3 bases, with 13 bases left between them. This CDR3 is built from 14 residues. CDR3 nucleotides: TGTGCCAGCGGACGGGGACATTACACCGGGGAGCTGTTTTTT. Translation: CASGRGHYTGELFF.

The V gene is TRBV12-3 or TRBV12-4, the J gene TRBJ2-5; D might be TRBD1 (5 bases). CDR3 length: 14 amino acids. Trimming took off 3 bases at V and 5 bases at J, with 13 bases between the two ends. The CDR3 protein is CASSFSGMGETQYF. CDR3 DNA sequence: TGTGCCAGCAGTTTTTCAGGGATGGGGGAGACCCAGTACTTC.

The chain has TRBV29-1 and TRBJ2-2; D is unclear. The V end was cut by 5 bases, the J end by 3 bases, with 7 bases between. The CDR3 runs to 12 residues. Germline loops: CDR1 SQVTM, CDR2 ANQGSEA. The CDR3 DNA follows: TGCAGCGTTCTGGGTTACACCGGGGAGCTGTTTTTT. Its protein is CSVLGYTGELFF.

This clonotype was found many times. CDR3 nucleotide sequence: TGCGCCAGCAGCTTGGATTCCCAGGATACGCAGTATTTT. This gives the protein CASSLDSQDTQYF. V gene TRBV5-1 combines with J gene TRBJ2-3, with D unresolved. The CDR3 length is 13 residues. Germline V gene data show CDR1 as SGHRS and CDR2 as YFSETQ. Deletions cut 0 bases from V and 6 bases from J, with 8 bases between.

In this sample, this clonotype turned up a few times. The rearrangement joins TRBV19 to TRBJ1-1, with D perhaps TRBD1 (5 bases). Trimming removed 8 bases at V and 1 base at J, with 14 bases between. The CDR3 sequence is 14 residues long. Germline V CDR1 and CDR2: LNHDA, SQIVND (reference sequence). This chain's CDR3 is CASRSAGGNTEAFF. The CDR3 DNA is TGTGCCAGTCGATCCGCTGGGGGGAACACTGAAGCTTTCTTT.

At least ten counts were recorded for this clonotype. The chain combines TRBV5-1 with TRBJ1-1, with 10 bases matching TRBD1. J lost 1 base, V lost 3 bases, and 3 bases had no gene match. This CDR3 comprises 15 residues. CDR1 SGHRS and CDR2 YFSETQ come from the germline V gene. The CDR3 DNA is TGCGCCAGCAGCTGGACAGGGGGATCGAACACTGAAGCTTTCTTT. Amino acid sequence: CASSWTGGSNTEAFF.

This clonotype turned up a few times. V is TRBV3-1 and J is TRBJ2-1, with no clear D. The V gene's germline CDR1 is LGHDT and CDR2 YNNKEL (reference sequence). This CDR3 region has 15 residues. Trimming stripped 6 bases from V and 0 bases from J, with 12 bases between. CDR3 sequence (DNA): TGTGCCAGCAGTAGACTGGGCAGCTCCTACAATGAGCAGTTCTTC. Translating it yields CASSRLGSSYNEQFF.

This clonotype has more than one count but fewer than ten. Here the CDR3 DNA reads TGTGCCAGTAGCAACCAGGGCAGAAGCACAGATACGCAGTATTTT. Protein sequence: CASSNQGRSTDTQYF. V gene TRBV19 combines with J gene TRBJ2-3; TRBD1 is a possible D gene (5 bases). Germline-derived CDR1 and CDR2 are LNHDA and SQIVND (reference sequence). Trimming stripped 6 bases from V and 0 bases from J, with 13 bases between. This CDR3 has 15 residues.